This TCR beta chain appears in the sequencing data of a study of cytomegalovirus exposure and HLA in healthy donors. Study-wide findings and caveats: Sequencing depth roughly uniform across donors was assumed in presence/absence analyses.

The PCR was carried out with 60 Vbeta primers and 13 Jbeta primers. Repertoires were generated with immunoSEQ multiplex PCR, while TCRdb's copy carries only in-frame clones and drops some. The table shows about 140,000 clones, with around 77% occurring only once. About this clone itself: Antigen unknown. A junction end diverges from the germline sequence, so it may reflect a read error.

Likely unrecorded immune exposures existed in these nominally healthy donors. The V gene's germline CDR1 is MNHEY and CDR2 SVGAGI. This CDR3 spans 14 amino acids. The sequence was obtained from a woman aged 45-65 years in good health and CMV-seronegative. Sequencing input: PBMCs. The chain employs TRBV6-5 and TRBJ1-6; 10 nucleotides agree with TRBD1. CDR3 sequence reads: CANSRQGAGSPLHF. CDR3 DNA sequence: TGTGCCAACAGTCGACAGGGGGCGGGCTCACCCCTCCACTTT.